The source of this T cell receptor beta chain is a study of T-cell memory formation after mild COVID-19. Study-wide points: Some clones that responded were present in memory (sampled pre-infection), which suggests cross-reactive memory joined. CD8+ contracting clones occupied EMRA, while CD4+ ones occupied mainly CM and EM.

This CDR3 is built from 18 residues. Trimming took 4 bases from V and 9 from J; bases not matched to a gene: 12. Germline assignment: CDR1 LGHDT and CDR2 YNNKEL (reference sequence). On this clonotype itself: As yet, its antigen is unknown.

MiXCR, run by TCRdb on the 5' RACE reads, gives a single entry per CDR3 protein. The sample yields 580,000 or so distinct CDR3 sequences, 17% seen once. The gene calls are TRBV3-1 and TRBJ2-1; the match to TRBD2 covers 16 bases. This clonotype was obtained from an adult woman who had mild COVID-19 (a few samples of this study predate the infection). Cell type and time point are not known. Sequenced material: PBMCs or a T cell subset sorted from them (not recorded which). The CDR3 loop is CASSRTGTSGRALPEQFF. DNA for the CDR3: TGTGCCAGCAGCCGGACCGGGACTAGCGGGAGGGCCCTCCCTGAGCAGTTCTTC.